This note documents a single T cell receptor (beta chain) sequence. The trim removed 2 bases at V and 3 bases at J, leaving 4 bases unmatched. CDR3 length: 14 amino acids. Germline-derived CDR1 and CDR2 are MNHNS and SASEGT. This record belongs to a study of cytomegalovirus exposure and HLA in healthy donors. PCR primers comprised 60 Vbeta and 13 Jbeta primers. Libraries were prepared by immunoSEQ multiplex PCR; TCRdb keeps only in-frame clonotypes and omits some of them. The data show 100,000 to 150,000 clones, 75% to 85% seen once. The sequence derives from a woman aged 40 to 49 in good health and CMV-seropositive. The sample taken for sequencing was PBMCs. The gene calls are TRBV6-1 and TRBJ2-7; 7 positions agree with TRBD1. CDR3 sequence: CASSEKDRHYEQYF. Written as DNA, the CDR3 is TGTGCCAGCAGTGAAAAGGACAGGCACTACGAGCAGTACTTC.